This T cell receptor beta chain was captured in a study of blood T cell repertoires in COVID-19. Study-level background: Samples taken during acute and convalescent COVID-19 were collected in the United States, Italy and Spain.

Original processing methods: Reference gene primers were amplified, and this amplification served to estimate nucleated cell counts. Libraries were prepared by immunoSEQ multiplex PCR; TCRdb keeps only in-frame clonotypes and omits some of them. V and J calls and clone size are copied from that table; D and trimming were computed from the DNA. The sample lists some 49,000 clones, about four fifths occurring once. Trimming removed 5 bases from V and 5 bases from J; junction bases left unmatched: 4. This CDR3 has 13 residues. Germline V gives CDR1 LNHDA, CDR2 SQIVND (reference sequence). The TCR comes from a woman aged 80 or older with COVID-19, enrolled during active disease. J is TRBJ2-3 and V is TRBV19, with 7 bases that match TRBD1. Sample: peripheral blood. The CDR3 sequence is CASSSHRGDTQYF. CDR3 bases: TGTGCCAGTAGTTCCCACAGGGGAGATACGCAGTATTTT. The full variable domain, its missing parts supplied by reference TRBV19 and TRBJ2-3, is DGGITQSPKYLFRKEGQNVTLSCEQNLNHDAMYWYRQDPGQGLRLIYYSQIVNDFQKGDIAEGYSVSREKKESFPLTVTSAQKNPTAFYLCASSSHRGDTQYFGPGTRLTVL.